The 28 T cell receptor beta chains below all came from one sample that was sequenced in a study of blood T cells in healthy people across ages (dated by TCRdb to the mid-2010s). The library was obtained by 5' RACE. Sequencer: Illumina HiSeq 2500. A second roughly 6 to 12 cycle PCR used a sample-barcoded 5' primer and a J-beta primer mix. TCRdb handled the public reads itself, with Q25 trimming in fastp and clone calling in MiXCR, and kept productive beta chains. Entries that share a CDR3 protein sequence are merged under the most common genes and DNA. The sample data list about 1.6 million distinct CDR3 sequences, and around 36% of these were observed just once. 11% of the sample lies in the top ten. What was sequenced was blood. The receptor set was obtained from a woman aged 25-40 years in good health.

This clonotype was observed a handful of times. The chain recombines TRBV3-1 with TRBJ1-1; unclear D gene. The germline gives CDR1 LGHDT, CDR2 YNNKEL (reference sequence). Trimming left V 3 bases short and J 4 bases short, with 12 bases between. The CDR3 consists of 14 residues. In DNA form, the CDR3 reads TGTGCCAGCAGCCAGACCGTCCCCGTCACTGAAGCTTTCTTT. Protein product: CASSQTVPVTEAFF.

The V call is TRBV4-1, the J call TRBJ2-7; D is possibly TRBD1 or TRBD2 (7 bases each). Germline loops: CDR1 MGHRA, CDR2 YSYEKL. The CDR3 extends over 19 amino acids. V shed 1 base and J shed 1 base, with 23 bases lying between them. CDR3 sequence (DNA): TGCGCCAGCAGCCAAGGCCTGGGGGGGTCAGGGGGTTTGTCCTACGAGCAGTACTTC. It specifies CASSQGLGGSGGLSYEQYF.

As DNA, the CDR3 is TGCAGTGCAGAACTGACAGGGAAAGGGGCCGGGGAGCTGTTTTTT. It encodes CSAELTGKGAGELFF. The chain recombines TRBV20-1 with TRBJ2-2; 7 nucleotides line up with TRBD1. Germline assignment: CDR1 DFQATT and CDR2 SNEGSKA (reference sequence). There are 15 residues in the CDR3. With 6 bases clipped from V and 6 bases from J, the junction kept 13 bases outside the gene matches.

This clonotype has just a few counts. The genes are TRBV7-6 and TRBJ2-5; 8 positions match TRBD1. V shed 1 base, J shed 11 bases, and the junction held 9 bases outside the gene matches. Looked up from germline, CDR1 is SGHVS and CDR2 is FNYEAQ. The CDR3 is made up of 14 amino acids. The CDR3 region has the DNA TGTGCCAGCAGCTTAGTAGGGGGACAGGCGGAGCAGTACTTC. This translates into CASSLVGGQAEQYF.

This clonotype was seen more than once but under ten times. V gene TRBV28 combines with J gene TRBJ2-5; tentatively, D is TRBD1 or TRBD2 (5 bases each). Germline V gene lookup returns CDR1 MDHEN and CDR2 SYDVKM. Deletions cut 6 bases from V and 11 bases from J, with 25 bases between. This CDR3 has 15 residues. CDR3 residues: CASRHRRRVDGEQYF. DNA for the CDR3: TGTGCCAGCAGGCATAGACGCAGGGTGGACGGGGAGCAGTACTTC.

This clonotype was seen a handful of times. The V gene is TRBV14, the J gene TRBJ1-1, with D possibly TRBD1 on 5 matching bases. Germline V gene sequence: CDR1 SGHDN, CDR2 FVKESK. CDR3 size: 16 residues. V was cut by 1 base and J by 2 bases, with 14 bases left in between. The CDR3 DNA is TGTGCCAGCAGCCAAGGGTCGGGACCGCGTAACACTGAAGCTTTCTTT. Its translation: CASSQGSGPRNTEAFF.

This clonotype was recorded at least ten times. The CDR3 bases are TGCAGCGTTATCTCTGGGTCTGGAGAGCAGTACTTC. Translation: CSVISGSGEQYF. The chain employs TRBV29-1 and TRBJ2-7; D gene uncertain. V dropped 5 bases and J dropped 7 bases, with 15 bases sitting between them. Germline V gives CDR1 SQVTM, CDR2 ANQGSEA. CDR3 length: 12 residues.

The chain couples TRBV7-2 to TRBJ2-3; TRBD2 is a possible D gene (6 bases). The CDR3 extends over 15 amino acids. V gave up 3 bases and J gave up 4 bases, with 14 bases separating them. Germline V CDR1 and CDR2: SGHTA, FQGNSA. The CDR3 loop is CASSFTGASADTQYF. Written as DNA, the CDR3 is TGTGCCAGCAGCTTCACGGGAGCTAGCGCAGATACGCAGTATTTT.

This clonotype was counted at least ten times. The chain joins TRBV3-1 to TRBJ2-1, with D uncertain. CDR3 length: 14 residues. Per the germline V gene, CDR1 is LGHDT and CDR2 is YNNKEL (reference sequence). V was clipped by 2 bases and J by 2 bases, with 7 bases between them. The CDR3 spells CASSQSQPYNEQFF. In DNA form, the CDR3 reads TGTGCCAGCAGCCAATCCCAGCCCTACAATGAGCAGTTCTTC.

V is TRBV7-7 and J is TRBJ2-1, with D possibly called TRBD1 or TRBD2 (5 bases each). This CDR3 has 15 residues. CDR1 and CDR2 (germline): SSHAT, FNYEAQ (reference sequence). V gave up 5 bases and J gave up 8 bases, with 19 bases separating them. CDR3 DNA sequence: TGTGCCAGCAGCCCTCGAGGGACCCGAGGGGATGAGCAGTTCTTC. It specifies CASSPRGTRGDEQFF.

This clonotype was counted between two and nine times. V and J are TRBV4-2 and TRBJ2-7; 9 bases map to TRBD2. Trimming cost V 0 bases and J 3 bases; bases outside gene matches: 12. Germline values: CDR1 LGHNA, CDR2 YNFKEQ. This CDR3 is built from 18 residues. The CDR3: CASSQETMRVAGVYEQYF. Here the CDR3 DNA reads TGTGCCAGCAGCCAAGAGACGATGCGGGTAGCGGGAGTCTACGAGCAGTACTTC.

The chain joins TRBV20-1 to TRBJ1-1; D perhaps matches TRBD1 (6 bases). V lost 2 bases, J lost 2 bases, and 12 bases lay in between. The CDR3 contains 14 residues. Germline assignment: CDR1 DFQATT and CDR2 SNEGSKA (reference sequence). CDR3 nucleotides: TGCAGTGCTAGATCTCAGGGGACCAACACTGAAGCTTTCTTT. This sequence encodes CSARSQGTNTEAFF.

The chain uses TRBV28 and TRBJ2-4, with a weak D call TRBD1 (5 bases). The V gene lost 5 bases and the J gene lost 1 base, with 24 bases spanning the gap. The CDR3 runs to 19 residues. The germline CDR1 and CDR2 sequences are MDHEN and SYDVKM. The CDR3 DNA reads TGTGCCAGCAGTACGGACCTTTCCGGCCGGAAGGGGGCCAAAAACATTCAGTACTTC. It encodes CASSTDLSGRKGAKNIQYF.

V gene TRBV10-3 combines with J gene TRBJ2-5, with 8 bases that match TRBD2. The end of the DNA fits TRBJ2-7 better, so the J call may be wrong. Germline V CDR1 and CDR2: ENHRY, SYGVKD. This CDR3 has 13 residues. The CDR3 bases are TGTGCCATCAACTCCGCGGGAGGTCTCGAGCAGTACTTC. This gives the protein CAINSAGGLEQYF.

CDR3 nucleotide sequence: TGCGCCAGTCGTAGGGACAGGGGGCGCCGTGATCCCCACGAGCAGTACTTC. Translation: CASRRDRGRRDPHEQYF. The V call is TRBV5-1, the J call TRBJ2-7; 12 bases align to TRBD1. The CDR3 covers 17 residues. CDR1 SGHRS and CDR2 YFSETQ come from the germline V gene. J was trimmed by 5 bases and V by 8 bases; bases with no gene match: 17.

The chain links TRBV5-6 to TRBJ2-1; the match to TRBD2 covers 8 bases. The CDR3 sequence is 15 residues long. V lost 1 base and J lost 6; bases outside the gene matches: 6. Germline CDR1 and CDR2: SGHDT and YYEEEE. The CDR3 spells CASSLPGGPSNEQFF. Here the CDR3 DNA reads TGTGCCAGCAGCTTGCCGGGGGGGCCCAGCAATGAGCAGTTCTTC.

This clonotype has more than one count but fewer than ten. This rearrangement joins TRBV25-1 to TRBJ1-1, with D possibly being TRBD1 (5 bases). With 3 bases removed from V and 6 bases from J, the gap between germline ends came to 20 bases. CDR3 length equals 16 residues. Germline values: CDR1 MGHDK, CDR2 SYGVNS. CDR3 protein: CASSDPHLGVLAEAFF. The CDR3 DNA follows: TGTGCCAGCAGTGACCCCCATTTAGGGGTGTTGGCTGAAGCTTTCTTT.

In DNA form, the CDR3 reads TGTGCCAGCAGCGTAGCAGGGGGGGGGAGGACTGAAGCTTTCTTT. It is translated as CASSVAGGGRTEAFF. This chain links TRBV9 with TRBJ1-1; 7 positions match TRBD1. The CDR3 sequence is 15 residues long. V was pared by 0 bases and J by 5 bases, with 7 bases of the junction left unmatched. Germline CDR1 reads SGDLS; CDR2 reads YYNGEE. Supplemented by reference TRBV9 and TRBJ1-1, the full variable domain reads DSGVTQTPKHLITATGQRVTLRCSPRSGDLSVYWYQQSLDQGLQFLIQYYNGEERAKGNILERFSAQQFPDLHSELNLSSLELGDSALYFCASSVAGGGRTEAFFGQGTRLTVV.

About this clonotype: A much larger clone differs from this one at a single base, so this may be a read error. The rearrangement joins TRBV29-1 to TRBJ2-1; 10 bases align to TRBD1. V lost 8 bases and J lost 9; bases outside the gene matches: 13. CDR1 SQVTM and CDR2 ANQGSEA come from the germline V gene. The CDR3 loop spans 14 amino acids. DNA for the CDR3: TGCAGCACCAGCGGACAGGGGGAGGCAATTGAGCAGTTCTTC. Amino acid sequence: CSTSGQGEAIEQFF.

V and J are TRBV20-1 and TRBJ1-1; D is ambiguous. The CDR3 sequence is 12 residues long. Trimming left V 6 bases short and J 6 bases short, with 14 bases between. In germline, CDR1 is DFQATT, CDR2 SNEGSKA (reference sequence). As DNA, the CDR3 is TGCAGTGCCCCGTGGGGAGGGCCTGAAGCTTTCTTT. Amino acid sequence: CSAPWGGPEAFF.

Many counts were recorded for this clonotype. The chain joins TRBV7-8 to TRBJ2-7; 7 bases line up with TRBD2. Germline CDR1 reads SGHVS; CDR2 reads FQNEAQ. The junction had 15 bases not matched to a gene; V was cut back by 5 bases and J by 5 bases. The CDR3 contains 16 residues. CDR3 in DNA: TGTGCCAGCAGCCCCAGGACTAGTTTTTTATCCCACGAGCAGTACTTC. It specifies CASSPRTSFLSHEQYF.

The DNA of the CDR3 is TGTGCCATCAGGGACATCGCGGGTGAGCAGTTCTTC. Translated, it gives CAIRDIAGEQFF. The chain uses TRBV10-3 and TRBJ2-1; either TRBD1 or TRBD2 may supply D (5 bases each). The V gene lost 6 bases and the J gene lost 9 bases, with 12 bases spanning the gap. The CDR3 runs to 12 residues. Germline values: CDR1 ENHRY, CDR2 SYGVKD.

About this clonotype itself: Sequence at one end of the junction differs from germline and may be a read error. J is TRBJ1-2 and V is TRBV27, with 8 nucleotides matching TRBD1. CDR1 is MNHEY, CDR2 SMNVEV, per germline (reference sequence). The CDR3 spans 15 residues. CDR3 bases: TGTGCCAGCAGTCCAGTTTCAGGGGGCACCTATGGCCACACCTTC. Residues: CASSPVSGGTYGHTF.

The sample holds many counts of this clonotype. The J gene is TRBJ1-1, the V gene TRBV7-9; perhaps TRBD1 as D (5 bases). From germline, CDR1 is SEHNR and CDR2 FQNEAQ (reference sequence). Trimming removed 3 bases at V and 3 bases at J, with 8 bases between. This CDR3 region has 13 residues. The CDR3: CASSFTQDTEAFF. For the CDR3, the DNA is TGTGCCAGCAGCTTTACACAGGACACTGAAGCTTTCTTT.

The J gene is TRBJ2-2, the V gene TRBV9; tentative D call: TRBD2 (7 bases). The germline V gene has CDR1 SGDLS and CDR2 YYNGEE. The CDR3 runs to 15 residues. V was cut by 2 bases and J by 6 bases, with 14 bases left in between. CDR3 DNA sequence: TGTGCCAGCAGCGTCCCACCGGGGGGCTCCGGGGAGCTGTTTTTT. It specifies CASSVPPGGSGELFF.

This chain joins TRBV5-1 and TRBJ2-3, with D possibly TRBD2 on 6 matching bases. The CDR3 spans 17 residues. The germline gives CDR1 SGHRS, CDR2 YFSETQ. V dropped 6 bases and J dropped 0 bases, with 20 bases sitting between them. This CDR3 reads CASTRLPPGDSTDTQYF. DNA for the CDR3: TGCGCCAGCACCAGATTACCTCCGGGAGACAGCACAGATACGCAGTATTTT.

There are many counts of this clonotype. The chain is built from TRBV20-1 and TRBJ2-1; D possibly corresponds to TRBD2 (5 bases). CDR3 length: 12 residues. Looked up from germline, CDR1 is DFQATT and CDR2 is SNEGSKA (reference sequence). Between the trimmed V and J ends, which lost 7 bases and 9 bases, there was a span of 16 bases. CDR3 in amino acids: CSEVGLGSEQFF. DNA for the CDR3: TGCAGTGAGGTAGGCCTTGGGAGTGAGCAGTTCTTC.

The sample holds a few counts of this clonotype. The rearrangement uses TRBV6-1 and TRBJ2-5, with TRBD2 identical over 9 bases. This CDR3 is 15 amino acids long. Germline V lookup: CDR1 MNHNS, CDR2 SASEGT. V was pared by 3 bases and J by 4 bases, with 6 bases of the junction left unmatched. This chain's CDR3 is CASSEGGGAAETQYF. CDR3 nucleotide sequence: TGTGCCAGCAGTGAGGGCGGGGGGGCCGCAGAGACCCAGTACTTC.